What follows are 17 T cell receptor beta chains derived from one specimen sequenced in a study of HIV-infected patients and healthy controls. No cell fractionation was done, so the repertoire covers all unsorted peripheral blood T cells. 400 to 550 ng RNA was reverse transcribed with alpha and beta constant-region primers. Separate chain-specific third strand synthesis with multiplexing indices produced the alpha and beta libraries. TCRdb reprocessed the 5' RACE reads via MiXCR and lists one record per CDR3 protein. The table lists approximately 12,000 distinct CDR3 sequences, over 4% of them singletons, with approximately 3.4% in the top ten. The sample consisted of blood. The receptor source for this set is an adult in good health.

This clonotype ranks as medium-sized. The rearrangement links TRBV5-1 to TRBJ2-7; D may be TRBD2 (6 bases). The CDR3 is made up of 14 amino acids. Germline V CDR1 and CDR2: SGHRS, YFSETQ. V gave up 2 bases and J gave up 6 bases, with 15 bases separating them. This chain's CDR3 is CASSFSAGRVEQYF. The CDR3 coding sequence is TGCGCCAGCAGCTTTTCAGCGGGCCGCGTCGAGCAGTACTTC.

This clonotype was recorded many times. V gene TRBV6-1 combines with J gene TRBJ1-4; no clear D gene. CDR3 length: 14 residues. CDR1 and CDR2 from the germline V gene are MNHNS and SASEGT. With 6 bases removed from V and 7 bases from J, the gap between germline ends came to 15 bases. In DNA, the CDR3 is TGTGCCAGCAGGAGGACGGCGGGCGGTGAAAAACTGTTTTTT. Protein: CASRRTAGGEKLFF.

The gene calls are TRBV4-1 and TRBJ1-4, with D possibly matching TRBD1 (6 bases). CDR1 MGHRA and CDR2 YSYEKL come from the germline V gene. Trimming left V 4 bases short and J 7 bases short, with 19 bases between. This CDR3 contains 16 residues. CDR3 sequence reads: CASSLRDQGWAEKLFF. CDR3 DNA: TGCGCCAGCAGCCTCCGGGACCAGGGGTGGGCTGAAAAACTGTTTTTT.

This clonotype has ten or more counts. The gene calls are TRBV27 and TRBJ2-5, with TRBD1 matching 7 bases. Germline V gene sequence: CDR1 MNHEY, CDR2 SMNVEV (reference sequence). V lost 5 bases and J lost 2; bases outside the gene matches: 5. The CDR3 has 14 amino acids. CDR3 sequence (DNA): TGTGCCAGCAGTATCTTGGGACAGCAAGAGACCCAGTACTTC. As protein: CASSILGQQETQYF.

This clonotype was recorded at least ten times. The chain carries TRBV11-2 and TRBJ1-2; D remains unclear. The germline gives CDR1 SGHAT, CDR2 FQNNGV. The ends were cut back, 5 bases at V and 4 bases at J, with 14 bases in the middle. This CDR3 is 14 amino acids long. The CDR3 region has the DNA TGTGCCAGCAGCCCTATCGAGTCCCCCTATGGCTACACCTTC. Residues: CASSPIESPYGYTF.

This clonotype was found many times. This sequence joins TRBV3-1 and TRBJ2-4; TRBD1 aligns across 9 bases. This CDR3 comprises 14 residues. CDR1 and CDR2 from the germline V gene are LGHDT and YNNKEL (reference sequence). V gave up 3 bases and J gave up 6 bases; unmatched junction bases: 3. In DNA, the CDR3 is TGTGCCAGCAGCCACCCGGGACAGGGAAACATTCAGTACTTC. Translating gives CASSHPGQGNIQYF.

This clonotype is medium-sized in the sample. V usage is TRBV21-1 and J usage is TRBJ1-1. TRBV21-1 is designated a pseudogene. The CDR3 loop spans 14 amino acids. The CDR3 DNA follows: TGTGCCAGCAGAAAGGGCTTAATGAACACTGAAGCTTTCTTT. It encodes CASRKGLMNTEAFF.

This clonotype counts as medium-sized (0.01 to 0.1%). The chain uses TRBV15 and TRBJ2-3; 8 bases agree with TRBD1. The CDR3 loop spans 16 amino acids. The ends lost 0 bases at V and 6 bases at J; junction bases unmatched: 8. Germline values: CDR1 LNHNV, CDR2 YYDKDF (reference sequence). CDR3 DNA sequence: TGTGCCACCAGCAGAGATGTCGCAGGGGGCTCCGATACGCAGTATTTT. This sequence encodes CATSRDVAGGSDTQYF.

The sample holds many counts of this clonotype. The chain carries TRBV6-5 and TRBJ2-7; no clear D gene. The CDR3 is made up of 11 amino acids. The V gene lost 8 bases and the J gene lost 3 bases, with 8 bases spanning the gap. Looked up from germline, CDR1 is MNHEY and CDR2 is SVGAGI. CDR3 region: CASGRGYEQYF. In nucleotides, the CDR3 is TGTGCCAGCGGTCGCGGCTACGAGCAGTACTTC.

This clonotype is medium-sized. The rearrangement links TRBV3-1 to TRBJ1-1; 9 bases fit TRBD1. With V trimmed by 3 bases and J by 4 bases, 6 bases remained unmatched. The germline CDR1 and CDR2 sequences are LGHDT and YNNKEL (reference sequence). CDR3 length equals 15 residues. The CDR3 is CASSHLTGGITEAFF. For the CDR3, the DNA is TGTGCCAGCAGCCACTTGACAGGGGGAATCACTGAAGCTTTCTTT.

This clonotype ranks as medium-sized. Here the CDR3 DNA reads TGCAGTGCTAGAGATCCTGGACAGGGTGGGACTGAAGCTTTCTTT. Protein sequence: CSARDPGQGGTEAFF. The rearrangement joins TRBV20-1 to TRBJ1-1, with TRBD1 matching over 8 bases. The CDR3 spans 15 residues. The V gene end was trimmed by 0 bases and the J gene end by 5 bases; junction bases not matched to a gene: 8. Germline CDR1 and CDR2: DFQATT and SNEGSKA (reference sequence).

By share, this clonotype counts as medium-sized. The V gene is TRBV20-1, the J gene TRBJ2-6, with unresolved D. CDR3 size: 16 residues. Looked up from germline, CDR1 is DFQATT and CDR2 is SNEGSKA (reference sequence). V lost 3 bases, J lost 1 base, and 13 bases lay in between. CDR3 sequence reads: CSASQGLWSGANVLTF. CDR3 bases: TGCAGTGCTAGTCAAGGGCTTTGGTCTGGGGCCAACGTCCTGACTTTC.

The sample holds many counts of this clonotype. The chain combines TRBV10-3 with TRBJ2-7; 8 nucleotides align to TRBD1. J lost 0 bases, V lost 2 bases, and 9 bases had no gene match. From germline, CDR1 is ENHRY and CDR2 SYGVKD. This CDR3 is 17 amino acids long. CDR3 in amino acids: CAISETGQGLSSYEQYF. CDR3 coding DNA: TGTGCCATCAGTGAGACTGGACAGGGCTTAAGCTCCTACGAGCAGTACTTC.

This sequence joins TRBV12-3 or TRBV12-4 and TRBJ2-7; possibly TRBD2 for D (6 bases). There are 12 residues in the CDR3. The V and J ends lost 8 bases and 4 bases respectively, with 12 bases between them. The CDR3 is CASALGRYEQYF. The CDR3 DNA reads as TGTGCCAGCGCACTGGGGAGGTACGAGCAGTACTTC.

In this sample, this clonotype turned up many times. The CDR3 loop reads CASSLFDRGDYGYTF. In DNA, the CDR3 is TGTGCCAGCAGTTTGTTCGACAGGGGGGACTATGGCTACACCTTC. V and J are TRBV12-3 or TRBV12-4 and TRBJ1-2, with 9 bases that match TRBD1. CDR3 length: 15 residues. Germline trimming cut 3 bases from V and 3 bases from J; bases unmatched to any gene: 5.

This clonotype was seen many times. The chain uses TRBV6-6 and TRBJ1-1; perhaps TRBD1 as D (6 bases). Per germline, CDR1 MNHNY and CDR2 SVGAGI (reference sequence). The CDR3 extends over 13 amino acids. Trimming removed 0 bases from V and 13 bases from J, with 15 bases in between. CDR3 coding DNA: TGTGCCAGCAGTTACTCGCCAGGGGAAGCCGATTTCTTT. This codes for CASSYSPGEADFF.

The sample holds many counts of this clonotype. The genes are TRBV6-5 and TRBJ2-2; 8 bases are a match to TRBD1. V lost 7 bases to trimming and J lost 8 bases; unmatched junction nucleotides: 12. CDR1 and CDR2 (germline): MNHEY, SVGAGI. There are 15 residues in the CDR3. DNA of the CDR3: TGTGCCAGCAAACGACAGGGGACGAAACTTGGGGAGCTGTTTTTT. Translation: CASKRQGTKLGELFF.